These T cell receptor beta chains were read from a single sample in a study of T cell responses to AZD1222 COVID-19 vaccine. Profiling relied on immunoSEQ multiplex PCR, and the TCRdb table lists in-frame clones only, not all of them. The sample yields some 96,000 clones, about 89% seen once. The source was peripheral blood, collected on day 0 of MenACWY control vaccination. These receptors were collected from an adult in good health. The conserved cysteine and the conserved F or W are not part of the CDR3 here. Only some rows state a clone size, as once, few, many or a class for expanded clones.

cdr3_aa: ASSISGGAGTDTQY
clone_size: NA
v_call: TRBV19
j_call: TRBJ2-3

cdr3_aa: SASMDRGYEQF
clone_size: NA
v_call: TRBV20-1
j_call: TRBJ2-1

cdr3_aa: ASSPRLAGGQGETQY
clone_size: NA
v_call: TRBV6-2/TRBV6-3
j_call: TRBJ2-5

cdr3_aa: ASSPRGGVSGNTIY
clone_size: NA
v_call: TRBV19
j_call: TRBJ1-3

cdr3_aa: ASSLSTGELF
clone_size: once
v_call: TRBV5-6
j_call: TRBJ2-2

cdr3_aa: ASSQDWHSQSGYT
clone_size: NA
v_call: TRBV4-2
j_call: TRBJ1-2

cdr3_aa: ASSDGTVYGYT
clone_size: NA
v_call: TRBV5-1
j_call: TRBJ1-2

cdr3_aa: ASSLGFSGYT
clone_size: once
v_call: TRBV12-3/TRBV12-4
j_call: TRBJ1-2

cdr3_aa: ASSQRRASSGNTIY
clone_size: NA
v_call: TRBV4-3
j_call: TRBJ1-3

cdr3_aa: AGGDYYGYT
clone_size: NA
v_call: TRBV28
j_call: TRBJ1-2

cdr3_aa: ASSLAGDATDTQY
clone_size: NA
v_call: TRBV7-6
j_call: TRBJ2-3

cdr3_aa: ASSRGDTQY
clone_size: NA
v_call: TRBV11-2
j_call: TRBJ2-3

cdr3_aa: ASSLDRTGNSYNEQF
clone_size: NA
v_call: TRBV7-9
j_call: TRBJ2-1

cdr3_aa: ASTPEGTGDGSPLH
clone_size: NA
v_call: TRBV2
j_call: TRBJ1-6

cdr3_aa: ASSFAGGDYGYT
clone_size: NA
v_call: TRBV7-9
j_call: TRBJ1-2

cdr3_aa: ASSSPITGNYGYT
clone_size: NA
v_call: TRBV27
j_call: TRBJ1-2

cdr3_aa: ASKFTTANYGYT
clone_size: NA
v_call: TRBV6-5
j_call: TRBJ1-2

cdr3_aa: ASSDGTGVTEAF
clone_size: NA
v_call: TRBV6-1
j_call: TRBJ1-1

cdr3_aa: ASRTGGSGYT
clone_size: NA
v_call: TRBV27
j_call: TRBJ1-2

cdr3_aa: ASSLRTGRYEQY
clone_size: few
v_call: TRBV28
j_call: TRBJ2-7

cdr3_aa: ASSNEGRPNQPQH
clone_size: NA
v_call: TRBV28
j_call: TRBJ1-5

cdr3_aa: ASSPPKGVGSPLH
clone_size: NA
v_call: TRBV28
j_call: TRBJ1-6